This TCR beta chain is from a study of shared clonotypes between healthy human individuals (dated by TCRdb to between 2020 and 2021). In the study overall: The cohort comprised two women and a few men aged 18 to 49 years. Blood TCR repertoires of roughly five healthy adults were deeply sequenced to estimate repertoire size and the extent of clonotype sharing between individuals. Between about 0.85 and 9.5 billion PBMCs per donor were obtained by leukapheresis. Per donor, three plates each were used for CD4 naive and CD4 memory, two for CD8 naive, and one for CD8 memory. Different laboratories and diverse techniques were used to prepare libraries and sequence TCR repertoires, to increase sequencing depth and limit assay-specific biases.

Details on this clone: No antigen is known for it. Base qualities were left out, and no much larger clone turns up one base away.

The donors were healthy, HIV-negative adults who had no recently reported acute infections or vaccinations. Only Caucasian adults living in Nashville, Tennessee, USA were represented among the donors. Magnetic negative selection was used to enrich CD4+ T cells, after which naive cells were positively selected on CD45RA and the negative fraction became the memory subset. Blood was collected by leukapheresis, and PBMCs were isolated by Ficoll-Histopaque density gradient centrifugation and then cryopreserved in liquid nitrogen vapor phase. Analytical flow cytometry was used to check the purity and quantity of each magnetically sorted T cell population. Genomic DNA was isolated from every sorted fraction and measured by UV absorbance on a Nanodrop 2000c. Using the deep immunoSEQ assay, multiplex PCR amplified TCR CDR3 regions from genomic DNA. Genomic DNA extracted from each cell subset was distributed evenly over all wells of several immunoSEQ 96-well plates, and each plate served as one replicate. For sorted subsets, 200 to 250 ng of genomic DNA, equivalent to 25,000 to 35,000 T cell genomes, went into each replicate PCR. Purified libraries were quantified with a Qubit 3.0 fluorometer, sized on a Bioanalyzer 2100, and re-quantified with the KAPA Library Quantification kit. Each immunoSEQ 96-well plate was sequenced on its own single-read 150-cycle Illumina NextSeq 550 flow cell. The study's processing was this. Because the immunoSEQ output included only junctional sequences and no quality scores, the filtering could not be the same as the filtering used for full-length reads. To assign V/J genes and CDR3, sequences were annotated against IMGT germline references using PyIR, a Python wrapper for IgBLAST v1.9. Reads were removed for weak V/J assignments (E-value above 1e-6), missing CDR3, stop codons, out-of-frame junctions, or ambiguous translated residues. V3J clonotypes were defined as sequences sharing the same inferred V gene, J gene, and CDR3 amino acid sequence. To compute the percentage overlap between repertoires, the number of shared unique clonotypes was divided by the size of the smaller repertoire. Three approaches were used to assess repertoire richness: RTK rarefaction, the Chao1 estimator, and Recon v2.1 estimates of unobserved clonotypes. OLGA was used to compute generation probabilities for all TCRbeta clonotypes that the gDNA method yielded from a few donors. This immuneACCESS table, as held by TCRdb, lists in-frame sequences with V and J called but not all clones. Of the missing ones, under half trace to an unresolved V gene in checked studies; the others have no known cause. V, J and clone size are taken as reported in that table, and D and trimming were inferred from the DNA itself. Within this sample are approximately 2.1 million clones, with roughly 93% of them counted one time only. Together, the top ten hold 0.39% of the sample.

The study at large found these results: Incomplete sequencing was indicated by rarefaction of sorted-subset datasets, despite the large sequencing depth. Sharing across several donors was observed for around 5% of naive CD4, 3% to 3.5% of naive CD8, about 2.3% of memory CD4, and about 0.4% of memory CD8 clonotypes. Because the study included only a small number of donors, the genetic and exposure-history diversity represented was limited. Pairwise subsampling led to the expectation that sequencing depth would affect the degree of clonotype sharing among donors. Only blood was sampled, and tissue TCR repertoires likely differ from those in blood. Compared with non-shared clonotypes, the clonotypes found in all four sorted-subset donors had higher generation probabilities. Larger estimated clonotype richness was generally found for naive subsets than for memory subsets.

V loses 4 bases at its end and J loses 6 bases; junction bases beyond the gene matches: 4. The CDR3 contains 14 residues, cysteine and phenylalanine counted. Only CDR3 DNA remains: 42 bases, in frame from the first base. The germline V gene encodes CDR1 SGHAT and CDR2 FQNNGV. This receptor was obtained from a man between 18 and 29 years old in good health. Some clones in this sample may be carry-over from other donors' samples. The sequenced sample consisted of naive CD4+ T cells from PBMCs. The intended sense of this specimen's cell subset or site label: CD45RA+ positively selected. Here the chain combines TRBV11-2 and TRBJ2-2; 8 nucleotides in the junction match TRBD2. The base sequence is TGTGCCAGCAGCTCATTAGCGGGATCCGGGGAGCTGTTTTTT. This is translated as CASSSLAGSGELFF.